These 5 T cell receptor beta chains were sequenced from one sample in a study of T-cell reconstitution after alpha-beta-depleted transplantation in children. Unique molecular identifiers were incorporated when the TCRbeta library was constructed. TCRdb passed the PCR reads through MiXCR, listing each CDR3 protein once. The sample carries about 400,000 distinct CDR3 sequences, 15% to 20% recorded once. The material was PBMCs, mostly from graft donor cells, obtained 360 days after TCRalphabeta/CD19-depleted stem cell transplant. The receptor source for this set is a boy less than two years old who had a stem cell transplant for Wiskott-Aldrich syndrome, so the T cells may come from the graft donor.

This clonotype came up a few times. This rearrangement joins TRBV11-2 to TRBJ2-3; either TRBD1 or TRBD2 may supply D (5 bases each). The length of the CDR3 is 15 residues. The V and J ends lost 4 bases and 4 bases respectively, with 15 bases between them. Per germline, CDR1 SGHAT and CDR2 FQNNGV. The CDR3: CASSYRDRPADTQYF. CDR3 bases: TGTGCCAGCAGCTACCGGGACCGCCCCGCAGATACGCAGTATTTT.

This clonotype was found a few times. The rearrangement joins TRBV3-1 to TRBJ2-2, with D perhaps assigned TRBD1 or TRBD2 (5 bases each). In germline, CDR1 is LGHDT, CDR2 YNNKEL (reference sequence). The CDR3 has 17 amino acids. V was pared by 0 bases and J by 0 bases, with 11 bases between. As DNA, the CDR3 is TGTGCCAGCAGCCAAGATTTTGGGGGATCGAACACCGGGGAGCTGTTTTTT. Translating gives CASSQDFGGSNTGELFF.

A remark on this clonotype: Its ends do not fully match the called genes, so a read error is possible. The chain recombines TRBV12-3 or TRBV12-4 with TRBJ2-6; 8 bases agree with TRBD2. CDR3 size: 16 residues. The DNA for the CDR3 is TGTGCCAGCATCAGTTACCCGCCCGGGGGGGCCGACGTCCTGACTTTC. Residues: CASISYPPGGADVLTF.

This clonotype was counted between two and nine times. The chain uses TRBV20-1 and TRBJ2-3; D is ambiguous. This CDR3 is 12 amino acids long. Germline CDR1 and CDR2: DFQATT and SNEGSKA (reference sequence). The ends were cut back, 5 bases at V and 10 bases at J, with 16 bases in the middle. The CDR3 sequence is CSAPRTETAQYF. The DNA for the CDR3 is TGCAGTGCTCCCCGGACGGAAACAGCGCAGTATTTT.

This clonotype was counted a few times. The J gene is TRBJ2-2, the V gene TRBV20-1; 14 bases line up with TRBD2. V was pared by 4 bases and J by 5 bases, with 6 bases of the junction left unmatched. This CDR3 spans 16 amino acids. The germline gives CDR1 DFQATT, CDR2 SNEGSKA (reference sequence). CDR3 nucleotides: TGCAGTGCTACGACTAGCGGGGGGGCCGGGACCGGGGAGCTGTTTTTT. Encoded protein: CSATTSGGAGTGELFF.